This T cell receptor (beta chain) was captured in a study of blood T cells in healthy people across ages. This CDR3 comprises 12 residues. Trimming pared 4 bases from V and 11 bases from J, leaving 17 bases between. CDR1 SQVTM and CDR2 ANQGSEA come from the germline V gene. Next came a second PCR, run for about 7 to 12 cycles, which used a sample-barcoded 5' primer along with a J-beta primer mix. TCRdb recomputed calls from the 5' RACE reads with MiXCR, one row per CDR3 protein. This repertoire shows about 800,000 distinct CDR3 sequences, 55% to 75% found once; its top ten account for 22%. This clonotype was detected a few times.

Sequences were obtained from blood. The chain joins TRBV29-1 to TRBJ1-2, with D perhaps TRBD1 (5 bases). This TCR came from a young man in good health. The CDR3 here is CSVVGDGALYTF. The CDR3 DNA reads as TGCAGCGTTGTTGGGGATGGGGCCTTATACACCTTC.